The 13 T cell receptor beta chains below all came from one sample that was sequenced in a study of cytomegalovirus exposure and HLA in healthy donors. Sequencing used immunoSEQ multiplex PCR; TCRdb keeps in-frame clones, though not all of them. In the table there are some 90,000 clones, roughly nine tenths of which are singletons. Input material: PBMCs. Every receptor here comes from a woman aged 25 to 45 in good health and CMV-seronegative.

This clone was picked up a small number of times. The genes are TRBV9 and TRBJ1-2; D may be TRBD1 (5 bases). Germline V gives CDR1 SGDLS, CDR2 YYNGEE. This CDR3 comprises 14 residues. With 0 bases removed from V and 4 bases from J, the gap between germline ends came to 10 bases. The CDR3 DNA is TGTGCCAGCAGCGTAGGTCAGGGATTCTATGGCTACACCTTC. This gives the protein CASSVGQGFYGYTF.

The V call is TRBV18, the J call TRBJ2-7, with 7 bases fitting TRBD1. Unmatched junction bases numbered 7, after V lost 4 bases and J lost 4 bases. There are 14 residues in the CDR3. Looked up from germline, CDR1 is KGHSH and CDR2 is LQKENI. As DNA, the CDR3 is TGTGCCAGCTCACTAGGACAGGAACGTTACGAGCAGTACTTC. Residues: CASSLGQERYEQYF.

This clone occurred once. The chain uses TRBV7-2 and TRBJ1-5; the D is unclear. CDR1 is SGHTA, CDR2 FQGNSA, per germline. Trimming stripped 4 bases from V and 1 base from J, with 11 bases between. This CDR3 is built from 15 residues. CDR3 in DNA: TGTGCCAGCAGCTCCCAGGAGGGAAGCAATCAGCCCCAGCATTTT. Translating gives CASSSQEGSNQPQHF.

V and J are TRBV11-2 and TRBJ1-4, with D possibly matching TRBD1 (5 bases). This CDR3 spans 15 amino acids. Between the trimmed V and J ends, which lost 5 bases and 6 bases, there was a span of 16 bases. Germline CDR1 and CDR2: SGHAT and FQNNGV. CDR3 amino acids: CASSRTQDGYEKLFF. CDR3 DNA: TGTGCCAGCAGCCGAACACAGGACGGCTATGAAAAACTGTTTTTT. Together with reference TRBV11-2 and TRBJ1-4, the CDR3 gives the full variable domain: EAGVAQSPRYKIIEKRQSVAFWCNPISGHATLYWYQQILGQGPKLLIQFQNNGVVDDSQLPKDRFSAERLKGVDSTLKIQPAKLEDSAVYLCASSRTQDGYEKLFFGSGTQLSVL.

This clone was observed a few times. The chain joins TRBV18 to TRBJ2-1; TRBD2 matches at 11 bases. Losses at the gene ends were 0 bases for V and 8 bases for J; bases not matched to a gene: 6. Germline V gene data show CDR1 as KGHSH and CDR2 as LQKENI. The CDR3 runs to 16 residues. Here the CDR3 reads CASSPPASGGIDEQFF. CDR3 DNA: TGTGCCAGCTCACCACCGGCTAGCGGGGGGATCGATGAGCAGTTCTTC.

The chain links TRBV6-5 to TRBJ2-1; TRBD2 matches 10 bases. Germline CDR1 reads MNHEY; CDR2 reads SVGAGI. V trimming: 5 bases; J trimming: 4 bases; junction bases outside the gene matches: 5. This CDR3 has 15 amino acids. CDR3 sequence: CASSRGSGGYNEQFF. For the CDR3, the DNA is TGTGCCAGCAGTAGGGGTAGCGGGGGGTACAATGAGCAGTTCTTC.

The chain is built from TRBV11-2 and TRBJ2-3, with D maybe TRBD2 (6 bases). Germline loops: CDR1 SGHAT, CDR2 FQNNGV. This CDR3 has 15 amino acids. V lost 1 base and J lost 4, with 12 bases in between. The CDR3 protein is CASSLVGSGPDTQYF. The CDR3 region has the DNA TGTGCCAGCAGCTTAGTCGGTAGCGGTCCAGATACGCAGTATTTT.

The chain combines TRBV6-1 with TRBJ2-1, with TRBD1 as a possible D gene (8 bases). With 4 bases removed from V and 8 bases from J, the gap between germline ends came to 18 bases. This CDR3 region has 15 residues. Germline V gene data show CDR1 as MNHNS and CDR2 as SASEGT. The DNA of the CDR3 is TGTGCCAGCAGTGCGGCGGGGGACAGGTTCGATGAGCAGTTCTTC. The encoded protein is CASSAAGDRFDEQFF.

CDR3 sequence (DNA): TGTGCCAGCAGCTTATGGGCGGGGACTCAAGAGACCCAGTACTTC. Residues: CASSLWAGTQETQYF. The chain joins TRBV7-8 to TRBJ2-5, with a tentative D call TRBD2 (6 bases). Per the germline V gene, CDR1 is SGHVS and CDR2 is FQNEAQ. The CDR3 covers 15 residues. The V and J ends lost 2 bases and 2 bases respectively, with 12 bases between them.

This clone was seen repeatedly, ten times or more. The V gene is TRBV14, the J gene TRBJ1-6; the D is unclear. Trimming pared 2 bases from V and 7 bases from J, leaving 12 bases between. This CDR3 comprises 15 residues. The germline CDR1 and CDR2 sequences are SGHDN and FVKESK. The CDR3 here is CASSQNQARNSPLHF. In nucleotides, the CDR3 is TGTGCCAGCAGCCAAAACCAAGCCAGGAATTCACCCCTCCACTTT.

As regards this clone: The germline gene is not matched at one end of the junction; a read error may be the cause. The chain couples TRBV2 to TRBJ2-3, with D perhaps matching TRBD2 (6 bases). Germline CDR1 reads SNHLY; CDR2 reads FYNNEI. The CDR3 has 11 amino acids. Written as DNA, the CDR3 is TGTGCCAGCAGTGAACGGGGACTCTCTTGTTTT. Protein: CASSERGLSCF.

This clone has a handful of counts. V and J are TRBV7-2 and TRBJ2-7, with D tentatively TRBD2 (5 bases). V was pared by 6 bases and J by 0 bases, with 21 bases between. The CDR3 spans 17 residues. In germline, CDR1 is SGHTA, CDR2 FQGNSA. CDR3 sequence (DNA): TGTGCCAGCAGTCACATAGACCCCTACCGGGGCTCCTACGAGCAGTACTTC. Translating it yields CASSHIDPYRGSYEQYF.

Only one count was recorded for this clone. V gene TRBV7-3 combines with J gene TRBJ2-2, with D uncertain. Germline-derived CDR1 and CDR2 are SGHTA and FQGTGA. With 6 bases removed from V and 0 bases from J, the gap between germline ends came to 8 bases. This CDR3 is 14 amino acids long. DNA of the CDR3: TGTGCCAGCAGTCCGCAGGCGAACACCGGGGAGCTGTTTTTT. It translates to CASSPQANTGELFF.